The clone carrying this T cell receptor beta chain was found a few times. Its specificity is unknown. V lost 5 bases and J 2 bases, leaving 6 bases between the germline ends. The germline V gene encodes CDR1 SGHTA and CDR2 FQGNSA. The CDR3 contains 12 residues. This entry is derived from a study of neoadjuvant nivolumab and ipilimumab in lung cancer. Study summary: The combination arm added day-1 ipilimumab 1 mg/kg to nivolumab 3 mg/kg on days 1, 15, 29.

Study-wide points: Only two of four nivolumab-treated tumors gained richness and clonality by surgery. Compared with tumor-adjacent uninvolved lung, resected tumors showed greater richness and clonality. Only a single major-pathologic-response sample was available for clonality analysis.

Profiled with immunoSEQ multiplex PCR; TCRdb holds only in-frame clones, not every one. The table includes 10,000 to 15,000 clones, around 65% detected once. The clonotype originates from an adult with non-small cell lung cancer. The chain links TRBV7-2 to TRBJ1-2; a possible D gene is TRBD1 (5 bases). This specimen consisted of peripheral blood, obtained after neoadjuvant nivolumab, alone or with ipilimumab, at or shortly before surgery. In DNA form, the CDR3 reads TGTGCCAGCAGCAACAGGAACTATGGCTACACCTTC. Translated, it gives CASSNRNYGYTF.